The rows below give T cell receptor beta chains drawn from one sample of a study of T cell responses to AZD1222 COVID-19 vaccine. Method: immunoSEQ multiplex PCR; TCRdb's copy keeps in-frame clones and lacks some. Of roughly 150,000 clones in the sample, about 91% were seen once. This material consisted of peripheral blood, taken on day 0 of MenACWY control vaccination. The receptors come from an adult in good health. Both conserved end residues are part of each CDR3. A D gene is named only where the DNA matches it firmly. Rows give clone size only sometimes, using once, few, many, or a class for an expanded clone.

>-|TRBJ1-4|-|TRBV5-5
TGTGCCAGCAGCTTACTGGGGCTTCCTAATGAAAAACTGTTTTTT
CASSLLGLPNEKLFF
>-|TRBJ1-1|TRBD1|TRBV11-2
TGTGCCAGCAGCTTAGTCGGGACAGGTACTATGAACACTGAAGCTTTCTTT
CASSLVGTGTMNTEAFF
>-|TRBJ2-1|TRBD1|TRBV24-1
TGTGCCACCAGTGCCGCTGACAGGGGGCACTATGAGCAGTTCTTC
CATSAADRGHYEQFF
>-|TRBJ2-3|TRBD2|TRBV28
TGTGCCAGCCGACCTGTAGAGGCTAGCGGGAGCACAGATACGCAGTATTTT
CASRPVEASGSTDTQYF
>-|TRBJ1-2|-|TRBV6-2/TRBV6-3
TGTGCCAGCAGTCCGTCACGGGCTGGCTACACCTTC
CASSPSRAGYTF
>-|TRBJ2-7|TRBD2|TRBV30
TGTGCCACGGGAGGGGACCATTCCTACGAGCAGTACTTC
CATGGDHSYEQYF
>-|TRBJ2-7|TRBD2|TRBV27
TGTGCCAGCAGTTTAACCCGAGCGGGGGGGATCTACGAGCAGTACTTC
CASSLTRAGGIYEQYF
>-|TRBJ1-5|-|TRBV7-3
TGTGCCACCCCACGTACGCATGATCAGCCCCAGCATTTT
CATPRTHDQPQHF
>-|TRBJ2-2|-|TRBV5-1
TGCGCCAGCAGCTTGGCTGCGGTCTCTTCCATGGGGGAGCTGTTTTTT
CASSLAAVSSMGELFF
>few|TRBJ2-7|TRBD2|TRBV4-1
TGCGCCAGCAGCCAGGGACTAGCGGGAGGAACGTACGAGCAGTACTTC
CASSQGLAGGTYEQYF
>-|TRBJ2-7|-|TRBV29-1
TGCAGCGTTCGTGGGCAGGGGTGGGAGCAGTACTTC
CSVRGQGWEQYF
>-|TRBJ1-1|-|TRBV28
TGTGCCAGCAGTTTGTATAGCGGGCGGTGGCGAGAAGCTTTCTTT
CASSLYSGRWREAFF
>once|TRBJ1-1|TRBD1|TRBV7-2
TGTGCCAGCAGCCCGACGGACAGGGACACTGAAGCTTTCTTT
CASSPTDRDTEAFF
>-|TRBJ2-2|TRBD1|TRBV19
TGTGCCAGTAGTTCGGGACAGTCGCGGTTTGGGCTGTTTTTT
CASSSGQSRFGLFF
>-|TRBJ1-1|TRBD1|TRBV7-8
TGTGCCAGCAGCTTCCGCCCGGGACAGGGGGTGATGAACACTGAAGCTTTCTTT
CASSFRPGQGVMNTEAFF
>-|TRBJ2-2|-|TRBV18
TGTGCCAGCCCGTCCGCCACCGGGGAGCTGTTTTTT
CASPSATGELFF
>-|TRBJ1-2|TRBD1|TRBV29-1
TGCAGCGTTCGAGGACAGGGGGAGGGTAACTATGGCTACACCTTC
CSVRGQGEGNYGYTF
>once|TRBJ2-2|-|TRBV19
TGTGCCAGTAGTGTGGGGCCCGTGAACACCGGGGAGCTGTTTTTT
CASSVGPVNTGELFF
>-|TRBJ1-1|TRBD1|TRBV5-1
TGCGCCAGCAGCTTGGTTGGCAGGGGGCAGGGGAACACTGAAGCTTTCTTT
CASSLVGRGQGNTEAFF
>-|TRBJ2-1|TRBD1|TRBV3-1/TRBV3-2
TGTGCCAGCAGCCAAGATCCCGGGACAGGGAGTAATGAGCAGTTCTTC
CASSQDPGTGSNEQFF
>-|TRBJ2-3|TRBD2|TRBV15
TGTGCCACCAGCAGTCATAGCGGGAAAGATACGCAGTATTTT
CATSSHSGKDTQYF
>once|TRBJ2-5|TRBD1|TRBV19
TGTGCCAGTAGTATAGGGGGGACAGGTATGGAGACCCAGTACTTC
CASSIGGTGMETQYF
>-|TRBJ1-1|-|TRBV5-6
TGTGCCAGCAGCAACCGGACACGGAACACTGAAGCTTTCTTT
CASSNRTRNTEAFF
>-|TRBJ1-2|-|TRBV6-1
TGTGCCAGCAGTGAAGATGGTCCCACCCGGGGAAATGGCTACACCTTC
CASSEDGPTRGNGYTF
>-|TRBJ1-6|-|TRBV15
TGTGCCACCAGCGAAGAGTATTCACCCCTCCACTTT
CATSEEYSPLHF
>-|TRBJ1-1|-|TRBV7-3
TGTGCCAGCAGCGATGGGACTGAAGCTTTCTTT
CASSDGTEAFF
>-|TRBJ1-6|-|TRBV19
TGTGCCAGTAGTCCGTGGGGGGGAGACAATTCACCCCTCCACTTT
CASSPWGGDNSPLHF
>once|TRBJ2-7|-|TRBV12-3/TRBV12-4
TGTGCCAGCAGACCCGGGAGATACTACGAGCAGTACTTC
CASRPGRYYEQYF
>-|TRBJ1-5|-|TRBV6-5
TGTGCCAGCAGTAAGGGGGGATTGAACAATCAGCCCCAGCATTTT
CASSKGGLNNQPQHF